Listed here are 23 T cell receptor beta chains from one sample, sequenced in a study of cytomegalovirus exposure and HLA in healthy donors. A multiplex PCR was run with 60 Vbeta primers and 13 Jbeta primers. Method: immunoSEQ multiplex PCR; TCRdb's copy keeps in-frame clones and lacks some. The data show around 200,000 clones, over 75% seen once. The sequenced sample consisted of PBMCs. These TCRs come from a man aged 45-60 years in good health and CMV-seronegative.

The chain carries TRBV4-3 and TRBJ2-1, with 9 nucleotides matching TRBD1. The trim removed 1 base at V and 7 bases at J, leaving 11 bases unmatched. The CDR3 runs to 17 residues. The germline V gene has CDR1 LGHNA and CDR2 YSLEER. The CDR3 loop reads CASSQAALGQGSNEQFF. The CDR3 coding sequence is TGCGCCAGCAGCCAAGCCGCCCTGGGACAGGGTTCAAATGAGCAGTTCTTC.

The gene calls are TRBV27 and TRBJ2-5, with 8 positions matching TRBD1. The J call may not be correct, given that the DNA end is closer to TRBJ2-7. Germline CDR1 is MNHEY and CDR2 is SMNVEV (reference sequence). The length of the CDR3 is 12 residues. The CDR3 spells CATRQGTYEQYF. DNA of the CDR3: TGTGCCACCCGACAGGGGACCTACGAGCAGTACTTC.

The chain links TRBV5-6 to TRBJ2-2; no definite D call. V lost 2 bases and J lost 0, with 14 bases in between. CDR1 and CDR2 from the germline V gene are SGHDT and YYEEEE. The CDR3 covers 17 residues. CDR3: CASSFITEFANTGELFF. The CDR3 DNA reads as TGTGCCAGCAGCTTTATAACGGAGTTCGCGAACACCGGGGAGCTGTTTTTT.

V is TRBV7-2 and J is TRBJ2-2, with 7 bases aligning to TRBD2. Germline assignment: CDR1 SGHTA and CDR2 FQGNSA. This CDR3 has 16 residues. The V and J ends lost 5 bases and 1 base, in that order; junction bases with no gene match: 7. In DNA form, the CDR3 reads TGTGCCAGCAGCCTAGTATGGGGGGGGAACACCGGGGAGCTGTTTTTT. Translated, it gives CASSLVWGGNTGELFF. Based on the CDR3 plus reference TRBV7-2 and TRBJ2-2, the full variable domain is GAGVSQSPSNKVTEKGKDVELRCDPISGHTALYWYRQSLGQGLEFLIYFQGNSAPDKSGLPSDRFSAERTGGSVSTLTIQRTQQEDSAVYLCASSLVWGGNTGELFFGEGSRLTVL.

The genes are TRBV6-1 and TRBJ1-4; D gene uncertain. The CDR3 loop spans 15 amino acids. CDR1 MNHNS and CDR2 SASEGT come from the germline V gene. Trimming stripped 4 bases from V and 3 bases from J, with 12 bases between. The CDR3 region has the DNA TGTGCCAGCAGTGGAAGCCGTCTTGCTAATGAAAAACTGTTTTTT. As protein: CASSGSRLANEKLFF.

This clone was counted only a few times. V is TRBV6-5 and J is TRBJ1-3, with D unresolved. The CDR3 is 15 residues long. V lost 0 bases and J lost 0, with 6 bases in between. Germline V gene lookup returns CDR1 MNHEY and CDR2 SVGAGI. CDR3 in DNA: TGTGCCAGCAGTTACTCGGAGAGCTCTGGAAACACCATATATTTT. Protein sequence: CASSYSESSGNTIYF.

V and J are TRBV7-2 and TRBJ1-5; TRBD1 matches 11 bases. There are 15 residues in the CDR3. Germline V CDR1 and CDR2: SGHTA, FQGNSA. J was trimmed by 8 bases and V by 1 base; bases with no gene match: 4. The CDR3 protein is CASSLEWTGGKPQHF. The CDR3 nucleotides read TGTGCCAGCAGCTTAGAGTGGACAGGGGGCAAGCCCCAGCATTTT.

The chain is built from TRBV19 and TRBJ2-1; 10 bases fit TRBD1. V was clipped by 5 bases and J by 4 bases; unmatched bases: 5. Per germline, CDR1 LNHDA and CDR2 SQIVND (reference sequence). CDR3 size: 15 residues. CDR3 protein: CASSPRDRGYNEQFF. CDR3 DNA: TGTGCCAGTAGTCCCAGGGACAGGGGTTACAATGAGCAGTTCTTC.

This chain uses TRBV11-2 with TRBJ1-6; no definite D call. V was cut by 6 bases and J by 5 bases, with 17 bases left in between. Germline V lookup: CDR1 SGHAT, CDR2 FQNNGV. This CDR3 spans 16 amino acids. The CDR3 sequence: CASRLTEGVHNSPLHF. In nucleotides, the CDR3 is TGTGCCAGCAGGCTAACCGAGGGTGTCCATAATTCACCCCTCCACTTT.

The count of this clone is one. J is TRBJ1-5 and V is TRBV19; 7 nucleotides line up with TRBD1. The CDR3 is 16 amino acids. Looked up from germline, CDR1 is LNHDA and CDR2 is SQIVND (reference sequence). The V and J ends lost 1 base and 5 bases, in that order; junction bases with no gene match: 8. The CDR3 coding sequence is TGTGCCAGTAGTATAGCTCCTACAGGGGTACATCAGCCCCAGCATTTT. This encodes CASSIAPTGVHQPQHF.

Concerning this clone: The sample has other DNA sequences that encode this CDR3 too. The rearrangement links TRBV9 to TRBJ1-6, with 10 bases that match TRBD1. Trimming cost V 2 bases and J 8 bases; bases outside gene matches: 4. Germline V gene lookup returns CDR1 SGDLS and CDR2 YYNGEE. The CDR3 is made up of 15 amino acids. The CDR3 DNA follows: TGTGCCAGCAGCGTCCGAGGACAGGGGGATTCACCCCTCCACTTT. It specifies CASSVRGQGDSPLHF.

The chain is built from TRBV5-1 and TRBJ2-5; weak D call: TRBD2 (5 bases). Germline CDR1 is SGHRS and CDR2 is YFSETQ. The CDR3 consists of 13 residues. V was clipped by 5 bases and J by 7 bases, with 15 bases between them. CDR3 loop: CASRPGIVGTQYF. In nucleotides, the CDR3 is TGCGCCAGCAGACCGGGGATCGTAGGGACCCAGTACTTC.

This chain joins TRBV19 and TRBJ1-6; 7 nucleotides match TRBD1. Germline CDR1 LNHDA, CDR2 SQIVND (reference sequence). The V segment lost 8 bases and the J segment 9 bases; nucleotides outside the gene matches: 7. The CDR3 loop spans 13 amino acids. CDR3 nucleotide sequence: TGTGCCAGTGGAACAGGGGCCAGTTCACCCCTCCACTTT. Encoded protein: CASGTGASSPLHF.

This clone was recorded once. The V gene is TRBV11-3, the J gene TRBJ2-1; maybe TRBD2 (6 bases). Trimming shortened V by 0 bases and J by 7 bases, and 7 bases separated the two germline ends. The germline CDR1 and CDR2 sequences are SGHNT and YENEEA. There are 13 residues in the CDR3. In nucleotides, the CDR3 is TGTGCCAGCAGCTTAGATCGGGGGAATGAGCAGTTCTTC. It codes for CASSLDRGNEQFF.

This clone showed up just once. The chain combines TRBV7-3 with TRBJ2-3, with D perhaps matching TRBD2 (6 bases). CDR1 and CDR2 from the germline V gene are SGHTA and FQGTGA. The V end lost 4 bases, the J end lost 2 bases, and 10 bases lay between the germline ends. The CDR3 totals 14 residues. CDR3 bases: TGTGCCAGCAGCTCCGGCGGGGTCACAGATACGCAGTATTTT. Amino acids: CASSSGGVTDTQYF.

This chain uses TRBV7-9 with TRBJ2-4; 7 nucleotides match TRBD1. The CDR3 length is 17 residues. Germline assignment: CDR1 SEHNR and CDR2 FQNEAQ (reference sequence). V shed 0 bases and J 0 bases; nucleotides not matched to a gene: 5. This CDR3 is CASSLAMTGIAKNIQYF. The CDR3, as DNA: TGTGCCAGCAGCTTAGCAATGACAGGGATAGCCAAAAACATTCAGTACTTC.

The chain employs TRBV12-2 and TRBJ2-2; the D segment call TRBD2 is taken from the table without a DNA check. TRBV12-2 is described as a pseudogene. CDR3 length equals 16 residues. The DNA of the CDR3 is TGTGCAAGTCGCCTAGAAGGATCCAGGGAGGCCGGGGAGCTGTTTTTT. Its translation is CASRLEGSREAGELFF.

V usage is TRBV13 and J usage is TRBJ2-7; 7 bases are a match to TRBD2. V trimming: 3 bases; J trimming: 3 bases; junction bases outside the gene matches: 5. The germline gives CDR1 PRHDT, CDR2 FYEKMQ (reference sequence). This CDR3 is 14 amino acids long. The CDR3, as DNA: TGTGCCAGCAGCTTTGGGACTACCCTCTACGAGCAGTACTTC. Translation gives CASSFGTTLYEQYF.

The chain is built from TRBV13 and TRBJ1-2, with TRBD1 identical over 8 bases. The junction had 8 bases not matched to a gene; V was cut back by 5 bases and J by 3 bases. In germline, CDR1 is PRHDT, CDR2 FYEKMQ (reference sequence). The CDR3 contains 15 residues. The CDR3: CASSLGQGPHYGYTF. The CDR3 coding sequence is TGTGCCAGCAGCCTTGGACAGGGACCTCACTATGGCTACACCTTC.

This sequence joins TRBV14 and TRBJ2-7; 9 bases agree with TRBD2. V gave up 1 base and J gave up 3 bases; unmatched junction bases: 4. The CDR3 has 15 amino acids. Per the germline V gene, CDR1 is SGHDN and CDR2 is FVKESK. CDR3 bases: TGTGCCAGCAGCCAAGCGCTAGCGGGGCTCTACGAGCAGTACTTC. This translates into CASSQALAGLYEQYF.

This chain links TRBV30 with TRBJ2-1, with TRBD2 identical over 7 bases. Germline V gene sequence: CDR1 GTSNPN, CDR2 SVGIG (reference sequence). V shed 2 bases and J 15 bases; nucleotides not matched to a gene: 10. The CDR3 has 12 residues. The CDR3 DNA reads as TGTGCCTGGAGTCCTTTTAGCGGGCCGGGGTTCTTC. It translates to CAWSPFSGPGFF.

The genes are TRBV2 and TRBJ1-6; perhaps TRBD1 as D (6 bases). CDR1 SNHLY and CDR2 FYNNEI come from the germline V gene. V gave up 5 bases and J gave up 5 bases, with 22 bases separating them. This CDR3 region has 18 residues. DNA of the CDR3: TGTGCCAGCAGTTCACAACAGGGTCAGTTGCGTAATAATTCACCCCTCCACTTT. This translates into CASSSQQGQLRNNSPLHF. The whole variable domain, filled in from reference TRBV2 and TRBJ1-6, reads EPEVTQTPSHQVTQMGQEVILRCVPISNHLYFYWYRQILGQKVEFLVSFYNNEISEKSEIFDDQFSVERPDGSNFTLKIRSTKLEDSAMYFCASSSQQGQLRNNSPLHFGNGTRLTVT.

The genes are TRBV6-5 and TRBJ2-7; D might be TRBD1 (6 bases). V lost 5 bases to trimming and J lost 3 bases, with 11 bases between them. Germline assignment: CDR1 MNHEY and CDR2 SVGAGI. This CDR3 spans 13 amino acids. This CDR3 is CASSLGTNYEQYF. In DNA, the CDR3 is TGTGCCAGCAGTCTGGGGACAAACTACGAGCAGTACTTC.